This T cell receptor beta chain is from a study of blood T cell repertoires in COVID-19. Across the whole study: The analysed material was cDNA or gDNA that came from T cells, B-cell-depleted T cells, or PBMCs.

Study processing details: Estimation of nucleated cell counts relied on the amplification of reference gene primers. The table came from immunoSEQ multiplex PCR; TCRdb's copy has only in-frame clones and leaves some out. V and J calls and clone size are those listed in that table; D and trimming were worked out from the DNA. The sample shows under 130,000 clones, 65% to 75% of them seen only once. Germline V gene lookup returns CDR1 GTSNPN and CDR2 SVGIG (reference sequence). The CDR3 loop spans 11 amino acids. Trimming stripped 4 bases from V and 10 bases from J, with 13 bases between. The clonotype comes from a man at least 80 years old with acute or convalescent COVID-19. Sequenced material: peripheral blood. The chain combines TRBV30 with TRBJ1-1; TRBD1 is a possible D gene (5 bases). CDR3 DNA: TGTGCCTGGAACTCGGGGGGTGTAGCTTTCTTT. Translating it yields CAWNSGGVAFF.